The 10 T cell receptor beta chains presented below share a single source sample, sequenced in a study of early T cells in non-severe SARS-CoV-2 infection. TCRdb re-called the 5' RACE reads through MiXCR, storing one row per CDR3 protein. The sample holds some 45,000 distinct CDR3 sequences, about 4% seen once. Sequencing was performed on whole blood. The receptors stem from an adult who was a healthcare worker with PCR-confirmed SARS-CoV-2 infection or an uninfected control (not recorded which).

For the CDR3, the DNA is TGTGCTAGTGGTTTTGGCAATGAGCAGTTCTTC. Amino acid sequence: CASGFGNEQFF. V gene TRBV12-5 combines with J gene TRBJ2-1; no definite D call. The CDR3 consists of 11 residues. From germline, CDR1 is LGHNT and CDR2 FRNRAP. Trimming removed 3 bases at V and 6 bases at J, with 3 bases between.

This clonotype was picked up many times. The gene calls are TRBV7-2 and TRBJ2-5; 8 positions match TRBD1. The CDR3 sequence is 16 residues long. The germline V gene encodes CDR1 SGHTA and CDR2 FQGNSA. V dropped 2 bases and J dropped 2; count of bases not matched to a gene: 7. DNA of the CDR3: TGTGCCAGCAGCTTAAGGCCCACAGGGGGACAAGAGACCCAGTACTTC. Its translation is CASSLRPTGGQETQYF.

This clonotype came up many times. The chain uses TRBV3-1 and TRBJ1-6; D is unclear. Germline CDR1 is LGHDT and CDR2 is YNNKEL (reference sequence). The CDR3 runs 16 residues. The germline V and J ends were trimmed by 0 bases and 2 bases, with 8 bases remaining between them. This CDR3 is CASSQDSGTYNSPLHF. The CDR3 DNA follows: TGTGCCAGCAGCCAAGATTCGGGGACCTATAATTCACCCCTCCACTTT.

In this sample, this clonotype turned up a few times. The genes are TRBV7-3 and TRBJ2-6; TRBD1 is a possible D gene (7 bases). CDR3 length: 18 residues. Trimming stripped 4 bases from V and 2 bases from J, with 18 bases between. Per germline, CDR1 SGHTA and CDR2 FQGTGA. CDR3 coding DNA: TGTGCCAGCAGCTCCCCCCGACAGGGCGGGACTGGGGCCAACGTCCTGACTTTC. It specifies CASSSPRQGGTGANVLTF.

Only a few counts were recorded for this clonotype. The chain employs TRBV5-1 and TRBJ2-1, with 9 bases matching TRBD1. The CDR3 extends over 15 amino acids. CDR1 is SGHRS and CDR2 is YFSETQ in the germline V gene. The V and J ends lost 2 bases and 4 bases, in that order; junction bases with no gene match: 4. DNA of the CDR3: TGCGCCAGCAGCTTAATAGGACAGGGGTACAATGAGCAGTTCTTC. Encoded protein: CASSLIGQGYNEQFF.

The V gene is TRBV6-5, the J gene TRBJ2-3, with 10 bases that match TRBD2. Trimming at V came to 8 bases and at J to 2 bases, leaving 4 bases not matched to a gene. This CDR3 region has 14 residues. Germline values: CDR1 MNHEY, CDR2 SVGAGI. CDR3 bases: TGTGCCAGCCGGCTAGCGGGGGCCACAGATACGCAGTATTTT. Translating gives CASRLAGATDTQYF.

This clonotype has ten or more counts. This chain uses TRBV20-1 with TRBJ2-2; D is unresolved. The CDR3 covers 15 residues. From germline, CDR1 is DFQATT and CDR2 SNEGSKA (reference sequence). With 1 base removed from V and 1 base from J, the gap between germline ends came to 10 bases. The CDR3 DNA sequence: TGCAGTGCTAGAGTTCCAGCGAGGAACACCGGGGAGCTGTTTTTT. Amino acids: CSARVPARNTGELFF.

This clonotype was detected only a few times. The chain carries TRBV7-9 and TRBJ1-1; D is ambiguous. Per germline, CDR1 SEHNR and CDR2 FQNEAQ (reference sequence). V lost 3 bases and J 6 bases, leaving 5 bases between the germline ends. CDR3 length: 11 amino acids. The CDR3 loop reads CASSFGAEAFF. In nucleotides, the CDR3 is TGTGCCAGCAGCTTTGGAGCTGAAGCTTTCTTT.

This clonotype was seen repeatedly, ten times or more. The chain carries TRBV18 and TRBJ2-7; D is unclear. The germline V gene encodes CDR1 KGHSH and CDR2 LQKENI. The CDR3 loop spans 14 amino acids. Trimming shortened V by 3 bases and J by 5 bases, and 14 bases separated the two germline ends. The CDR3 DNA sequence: TGTGCCAGCTCACCGTCATCTACCCCTGACGAGCAGTACTTC. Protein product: CASSPSSTPDEQYF.

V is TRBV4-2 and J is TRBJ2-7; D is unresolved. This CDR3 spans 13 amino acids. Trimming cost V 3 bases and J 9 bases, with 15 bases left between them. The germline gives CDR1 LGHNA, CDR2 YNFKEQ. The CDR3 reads CASSQSLELAQYF. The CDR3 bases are TGTGCCAGCAGCCAGAGTCTAGAGTTGGCGCAGTACTTC.